Listed here are 25 T cell receptor beta chains from one sample, sequenced in a study of shared clonotypes between healthy human individuals. The repertoire was sequenced with immunoSEQ multiplex PCR; TCRdb's copy has only in-frame clones and lacks some. Altogether over a million clones are present, more than 75% being singletons, with the ten largest covering approximately 0.52%. Sequencing used memory CD4+ T cells from PBMCs. The subset: CD45RA-negative fraction. The receptors were sampled from a man between 18 and 29 years old in good health. Some clones in this sample may be carry-over from other donors' samples.

The rearrangement links TRBV19 to TRBJ1-5; D may be TRBD1 (6 bases). Germline assignment: CDR1 LNHDA and CDR2 SQIVND (reference sequence). This CDR3 has 15 amino acids. Trimming left V 8 bases short and J 2 bases short, with 16 bases between. The DNA for the CDR3 is TGTGCCAGTGGCACAGGGCCCCCCCGCAATCAGCCCCAGCATTTT. This codes for CASGTGPPRNQPQHF.

The gene calls are TRBV11-1 and TRBJ2-4; tentative D call: TRBD2 (6 bases). In germline, CDR1 is SGHAT, CDR2 FQDESV (reference sequence). With 3 bases removed from V and 5 bases from J, the gap between germline ends came to 17 bases. The CDR3 is made up of 16 amino acids. For the CDR3, the DNA is TGTGCCAGCAGCTTCCGGGCGGGAAAATCCGAAAACATTCAGTACTTC. The encoded protein is CASSFRAGKSENIQYF.

This chain links TRBV7-2 with TRBJ2-7; no clear D gene. Trimming removed 4 bases at V and 7 bases at J, with 11 bases between. The CDR3 runs 12 residues. Germline CDR1 and CDR2: SGHTA and FQGNSA. CDR3 sequence (DNA): TGTGCCAGCAGCTCAGGAGTAGGAGAGCAGTACTTC. This sequence encodes CASSSGVGEQYF.

The count of this clone is one. The chain couples TRBV23-1 to TRBJ2-3, with D uncertain. TRBV23-1 is noted as an ORF with a role that remains uncertain. The V gene lost 7 bases and the J gene lost 0 bases, with 14 bases spanning the gap. The length of the CDR3 is 15 residues. In DNA, the CDR3 is TGCGCCAGCACAACCACTTCCTATAGCACAGATACGCAGTATTTT. This translates into CASTTTSYSTDTQYF.

The chain uses TRBV5-1 and TRBJ2-1, with D possibly TRBD2 on 5 matching bases. The length of the CDR3 is 15 residues. Between the trimmed V and J ends, which lost 3 bases and 6 bases, there was a span of 16 bases. Germline V gene data show CDR1 as SGHRS and CDR2 as YFSETQ. The CDR3 DNA sequence: TGCGCCAGCAGCTCCCTGTTGGACTCTGGCAATGAGCAGTTCTTC. Its protein product is CASSSLLDSGNEQFF.

This clone appeared a few times. The chain links TRBV9 to TRBJ1-1; 7 bases fit TRBD1. Germline loops: CDR1 SGDLS, CDR2 YYNGEE. The CDR3 has 14 residues. Trimming removed 6 bases from V and 1 base from J; junction bases left unmatched: 6. In DNA, the CDR3 is TGTGCCAGCAACAACGCAGGGGGGAACACTGAAGCTTTCTTT. Its translation: CASNNAGGNTEAFF. Full variable domain (missing parts from reference TRBV9 and TRBJ1-1): DSGVTQTPKHLITATGQRVTLRCSPRSGDLSVYWYQQSLDQGLQFLIQYYNGEERAKGNILERFSAQQFPDLHSELNLSSLELGDSALYFCASNNAGGNTEAFFGQGTRLTVV.

The CDR3, as DNA: TGTGCCAGCAGGCCCCTACTCTCTGGCACAGATACGCAGTATTTT. It specifies CASRPLLSGTDTQYF. The chain links TRBV6-5 to TRBJ2-3; D gene uncertain. CDR1 and CDR2 (germline): MNHEY, SVGAGI. The V gene lost 6 bases and the J gene lost 1 base, with 14 bases spanning the gap. The CDR3 contains 15 residues.

This rearrangement joins TRBV5-1 to TRBJ2-3; 10 bases align to TRBD1. Germline values: CDR1 SGHRS, CDR2 YFSETQ. This CDR3 contains 16 residues. Trimming cost V 2 bases and J 4 bases; bases outside gene matches: 7. For the CDR3, the DNA is TGCGCCAGCAGCTTCCAACGACAGGGGGCTCCAGATACGCAGTATTTT. Translation gives CASSFQRQGAPDTQYF.

The chain is built from TRBV7-3 and TRBJ1-1, with D unresolved. The CDR3 length is 13 residues. Deletions cut 8 bases from V and 1 base from J, with 11 bases between. CDR1 is SGHTA, CDR2 FQGTGA, per germline. CDR3 protein: CASGWEPNTEAFF. The CDR3 DNA reads as TGTGCCAGCGGATGGGAACCGAACACTGAAGCTTTCTTT.

Of note for this clone: A far bigger clonotype differs at one base, so this is likely a read error. In nucleotides, the CDR3 is TGTGCCAGCAGCCCCTATAAACTAGCGGGTTTCTACGAGCAGTACTTC. As protein: CASSPYKLAGFYEQYF. The chain joins TRBV9 to TRBJ2-7; 9 bases fit TRBD2. With V trimmed by 4 bases and J by 3 bases, 11 bases remained unmatched. The CDR3 runs 16 residues. The V gene's germline CDR1 is SGDLS and CDR2 YYNGEE. The whole variable domain, remainder taken from reference TRBV9 and TRBJ2-7, is DSGVTQTPKHLITATGQRVTLRCSPRSGDLSVYWYQQSLDQGLQFLIQYYNGEERAKGNILERFSAQQFPDLHSELNLSSLELGDSALYFCASSPYKLAGFYEQYFGPGTRLTVT.

The genes are TRBV27 and TRBJ2-7; D possibly matches TRBD1 or TRBD2 (6 bases each). The CDR3 length is 14 residues. V was trimmed by 8 bases and J by 0 bases, leaving 14 bases between them. CDR1 is MNHEY and CDR2 is SMNVEV in the germline V gene (reference sequence). CDR3: CASRDGGGSYEQYF. CDR3 sequence (DNA): TGTGCCAGCCGAGACGGAGGGGGCTCCTACGAGCAGTACTTC.

The CDR3 loop reads CASSSRAGANVLTF. The DNA of the CDR3 is TGTGCCAGCAGTAGCAGGGCTGGGGCCAACGTCCTGACTTTC. The chain is built from TRBV6-5 and TRBJ2-6; maybe TRBD1 (5 bases). Germline CDR1 and CDR2: MNHEY and SVGAGI. The CDR3 length is 14 residues. V was clipped by 5 bases and J by 2 bases, with 7 bases between them.

V usage is TRBV7-6 and J usage is TRBJ1-2, with D hard to call. Trimming left V 5 bases short and J 4 bases short, with 14 bases between. CDR3 length equals 14 residues. Germline CDR1 and CDR2: SGHVS and FNYEAQ. The CDR3 nucleotides are TGTGCCAGCAGCCCCCTGGGATCAGGCTATGGCTACACCTTC. It specifies CASSPLGSGYGYTF.

The chain combines TRBV28 with TRBJ2-2; D may be TRBD1 (6 bases). Germline CDR1 MDHEN, CDR2 SYDVKM. The CDR3 spans 13 residues. V was shortened by 6 bases and J by 6 bases, with 11 bases between the two germline ends. CDR3 in amino acids: CASRPGVPGELFF. The CDR3 region has the DNA TGTGCCAGCAGGCCAGGGGTTCCCGGGGAGCTGTTTTTT.

This chain links TRBV4-2 with TRBJ2-2; TRBD2 matches at 14 bases. Trimming at V came to 5 bases and at J to 3 bases, leaving 2 bases not matched to a gene. The CDR3 contains 16 residues. The germline V gene encodes CDR1 LGHNA and CDR2 YNFKEQ. This chain's CDR3 is CASSSGLAGDTGELFF. In DNA, the CDR3 is TGTGCCAGCAGCTCGGGACTAGCGGGAGACACCGGGGAGCTGTTTTTT.

This clone appeared a few times. The chain uses TRBV30 and TRBJ1-4; TRBD1 is a possible D gene (6 bases). CDR3 size: 13 residues. Deletions cut 2 bases from V and 5 bases from J, with 9 bases between. Germline CDR1 reads GTSNPN; CDR2 reads SVGIG (reference sequence). For the CDR3, the DNA is TGTGCCTGGAGTAGGGGGAGCAATGAAAAACTGTTTTTT. Translated: CAWSRGSNEKLFF.

Turning to this clone: Other DNA variants within this sample encode the same CDR3. V is TRBV6-5 and J is TRBJ2-7; TRBD2 matches at 11 bases. The CDR3 is 15 residues long. CDR1 is MNHEY, CDR2 SVGAGI, per germline. V was pared by 0 bases and J by 3 bases, with 1 base of the junction left unmatched. The CDR3 region is CASSYSTSGSYEQYF. The CDR3 nucleotides are TGTGCCAGCAGTTACTCTACTAGCGGGAGCTACGAGCAGTACTTC.

In this sample, this clone turned up a few times. The sample carries other DNA sequences with the same CDR3. V usage is TRBV7-3 and J usage is TRBJ2-3; no reliable D call. Germline V gene data show CDR1 as SGHTA and CDR2 as FQGTGA. V was shortened by 2 bases and J by 1 base, with 4 bases between the two germline ends. The CDR3 is made up of 13 amino acids. As DNA, the CDR3 is TGTGCCAGCAGCTTAGGGGGCACAGATACGCAGTATTTT. The encoded protein is CASSLGGTDTQYF.

The CDR3 coding sequence is TGTGCCAGCAGTGAAGGGTTGGTCTCCCAGCATTTT. Translation gives CASSEGLVSQHF. The chain links TRBV6-1 to TRBJ1-5; D not certain. The length of the CDR3 is 12 residues. Germline CDR1 and CDR2: MNHNS and SASEGT. The V gene lost 1 base and the J gene lost 11 bases, with 9 bases spanning the gap.

This sequence joins TRBV7-9 and TRBJ2-5; 9 nucleotides match TRBD1. V dropped 8 bases and J dropped 1; count of bases not matched to a gene: 2. Germline CDR1 SEHNR, CDR2 FQNEAQ (reference sequence). This CDR3 is 13 amino acids long. The CDR3 DNA reads as TGTGCCAGCGGGACAGGGTTCCAAGAGACCCAGTACTTC. Residues: CASGTGFQETQYF. Combining the CDR3 with reference TRBV7-9 and TRBJ2-5 gives the whole variable domain DTGVSQNPRHKITKRGQNVTFRCDPISEHNRLYWYRQTLGQGPEFLTYFQNEAQLEKSRLLSDRFSAERPKGSFSTLEIQRTEQGDSAMYLCASGTGFQETQYFGPGTRLLVL.

The V gene is TRBV27, the J gene TRBJ1-5; 8 bases are a match to TRBD1. With V trimmed by 5 bases and J by 9 bases, 15 bases remained unmatched. Germline V lookup: CDR1 MNHEY, CDR2 SMNVEV (reference sequence). The CDR3 covers 16 residues. DNA of the CDR3: TGTGCCAGCAGTCCTTTGGACAGGGCTCATACGGGGCCCCAGCATTTT. Translating it yields CASSPLDRAHTGPQHF.

This clone is a singleton in its sample. The same CDR3 arises from other DNA sequences in this sample as well. V and J are TRBV20-1 and TRBJ2-1; D is undetermined. The V gene's germline CDR1 is DFQATT and CDR2 SNEGSKA (reference sequence). Trimming removed 7 bases from V and 7 bases from J, with 8 bases in between. CDR3 length equals 10 residues. CDR3 nucleotides: TGCAGTGTGATACGGAATGAGCAGTTCTTC. Its protein is CSVIRNEQFF.

The chain uses TRBV19 and TRBJ1-5; 8 bases are shared with TRBD1. This CDR3 contains 16 residues. Trimming removed 8 bases from V and 3 bases from J; junction bases left unmatched: 12. Germline-derived CDR1 and CDR2 are LNHDA and SQIVND (reference sequence). This chain's CDR3 is CASRTRQGRSNQPQHF. The CDR3 bases are TGTGCCAGTCGTACTAGACAGGGGAGATCCAATCAGCCCCAGCATTTT.

About this clone itself: Germline and junction disagree at one end, which may indicate a read error. As DNA, the CDR3 is TGTGCCAGTAGTATAAGGCCTCGTACGGGAGGCACGGATACGCAGTATTTT. Translating gives CASSIRPRTGGTDTQYF. The rearrangement uses TRBV19 and TRBJ2-3; TRBD2 agrees at 7 bases. The CDR3 totals 17 residues. The V gene's germline CDR1 is LNHDA and CDR2 SQIVND (reference sequence).

The gene calls are TRBV5-1 and TRBJ2-5; 8 bases are a match to TRBD1. Germline loops: CDR1 SGHRS, CDR2 YFSETQ. J was trimmed by 5 bases and V by 0 bases; bases with no gene match: 9. This CDR3 comprises 16 residues. CDR3 in DNA: TGCGCCAGCAGCTTGGCTCCTCAGGGGGCAGGGGAGACCCAGTACTTC. It encodes CASSLAPQGAGETQYF. The full variable domain, rest sourced from reference TRBV5-1 and TRBJ2-5, is KAGVTQTPRYLIKTRGQQVTLSCSPISGHRSVSWYQQTPGQGLQFLFEYFSETQRNKGNFPGRFSGRQFSNSRSEMNVSTLELGDSALYLCASSLAPQGAGETQYFGPGTRLLVL.